This T cell receptor beta chain appears in the sequencing data of a study of CD4+ T cells in melanoma. Here immunoSEQ multiplex PCR was the method, and the copy in TCRdb shows in-frame clones only, minus some. The sample has fewer than 150,000 clones, around 90% seen once. About this clone: Its antigen is not identified.

CDR1 is SGHRS, CDR2 YFSETQ, per germline. CDR3 size: 14 residues. V lost 5 bases and J lost 2; bases outside the gene matches: 1. Study observations and caveats: Neoantigen-specific CD4+ T cells in melanoma reportedly had diverse differentiation states. A reported correlation linked neoantigen-specific CD4+ T cells to CD8+, macrophage and B cell function.

This sequence joins TRBV5-1 and TRBJ2-6; TRBD1 matches at 7 bases. This receptor was taken from a human donor with melanoma. The CDR3 sequence is CASRTGTGANVLTF. The CDR3 bases are TGCGCCAGCAGGACAGGGACTGGGGCCAACGTCCTGACTTTC.